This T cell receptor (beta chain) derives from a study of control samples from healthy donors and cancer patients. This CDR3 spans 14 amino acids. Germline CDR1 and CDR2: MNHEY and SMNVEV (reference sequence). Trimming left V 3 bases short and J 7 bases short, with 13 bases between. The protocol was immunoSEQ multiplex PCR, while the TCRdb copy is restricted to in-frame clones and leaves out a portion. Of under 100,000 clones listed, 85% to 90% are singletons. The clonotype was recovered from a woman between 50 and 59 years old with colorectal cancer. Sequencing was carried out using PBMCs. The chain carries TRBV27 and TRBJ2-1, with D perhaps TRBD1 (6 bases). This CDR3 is CASSFLGATNEQFF. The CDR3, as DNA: TGTGCCAGCAGTTTCTTGGGGGCAACGAATGAGCAGTTCTTC.